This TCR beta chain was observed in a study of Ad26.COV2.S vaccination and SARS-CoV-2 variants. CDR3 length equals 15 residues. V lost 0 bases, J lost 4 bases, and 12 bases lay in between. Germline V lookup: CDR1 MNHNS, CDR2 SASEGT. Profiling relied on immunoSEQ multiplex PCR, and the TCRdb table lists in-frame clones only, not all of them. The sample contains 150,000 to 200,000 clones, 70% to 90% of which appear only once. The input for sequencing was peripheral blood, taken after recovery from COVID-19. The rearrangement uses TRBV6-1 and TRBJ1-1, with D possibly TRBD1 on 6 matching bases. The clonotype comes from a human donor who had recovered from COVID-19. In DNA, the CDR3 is TGTGCCAGCAGTGAAGCGCTTCTAGGGGGCACTGAAGCTTTCTTT. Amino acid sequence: CASSEALLGGTEAFF.